The 4 T cell receptor beta chains given below trace back to one sample, sequenced in a study of T cell repertoires in cytomegalovirus infection. Their target antigens are unknown. Using its own MiXCR run on the reads, TCRdb lists one record per CDR3 protein. The table shows a few hundred thousand distinct CDR3 sequences, with less than 25% occurring only once. Specimen: cultured PBMCs, collected from culture after CMV antigen stimulation. These receptor sequences come from a human donor in good health (CMV status not recorded). Some clones in this sample may be carry-over from other donors' samples.

The V and J genes are TRBV7-6 and TRBJ1-4; D remains ambiguous. Germline V gives CDR1 SGHVS, CDR2 FNYEAQ. The CDR3 runs 13 residues. Trimming left V 3 bases short and J 7 bases short, with 9 bases between. The CDR3 DNA reads TGTGCCAGCAGCTTCCGGGGAGCTGAAAAACTGTTTTTT. This translates into CASSFRGAEKLFF.

This clonotype was recorded a few times. CDR3 sequence reads: CASSQVGQRPYNEQFF. DNA of the CDR3: TGCGCCAGCAGCCAAGTGGGGCAGCGCCCCTACAATGAGCAGTTCTTC. The chain has TRBV4-1 and TRBJ2-1, with a tentative D call TRBD1 (5 bases). The CDR3 consists of 16 residues. CDR1 MGHRA and CDR2 YSYEKL come from the germline V gene. The V end lost 1 base, the J end lost 2 bases, and 12 bases lay between the germline ends.

This clonotype was observed at least ten times. The chain links TRBV19 to TRBJ1-2, with D perhaps TRBD1 (5 bases). The germline V gene encodes CDR1 LNHDA and CDR2 SQIVND (reference sequence). The V end was cut by 9 bases, the J end by 1 base, with 12 bases between. The CDR3 runs 13 residues. The CDR3 loop is CASSRDSNYGYTF. The CDR3 DNA follows: TGTGCCAGCAGCCGAGACAGTAACTATGGCTACACCTTC.

This clonotype was counted ten times or more. The chain joins TRBV7-2 to TRBJ1-5, with 8 bases aligning to TRBD1. The CDR3 extends over 14 amino acids. V shed 5 bases, J shed 9 bases, and the junction held 9 bases outside the gene matches. In germline, CDR1 is SGHTA, CDR2 FQGNSA. The chain's CDR3 is CASSLGQGPWPQHF. The CDR3 DNA sequence: TGTGCCAGCAGCCTTGGACAGGGCCCTTGGCCCCAGCATTTT.